This T cell receptor beta chain derives from a study of T cell responses to AZD1222 COVID-19 vaccine. Study-level points and caveats: Mostly white British, mostly female donors; authors suggested clonal diversity may be underestimated. Vaccine-related CD4 TCRs covered spike, predominating at 160-218 and 743-854. Repertoire sampling was restricted to post-peak T cell response timepoints.

This clone was seen just once. The target antigen is unknown. CDR3 length: 12 residues. V gave up 1 base and J gave up 16 bases; unmatched junction bases: 4. TCRdb's copy holds only in-frame clones and misses some; the assay was immunoSEQ multiplex PCR. The table has approximately 150,000 clones, less than 95% seen once. This TCR came from an adult who received the AZD1222 COVID-19 vaccine. The source was peripheral blood, collected 28 days after the second AZD1222 dose. The chain links TRBV12-3 or TRBV12-4 to TRBJ2-1; TRBD2 matches 10 bases. The CDR3 DNA reads as TGTGCCAGCAGTTTAGAACTAGCGGGGCACTTCTTC. Protein: CASSLELAGHFF.